The clone carrying this T cell receptor beta chain was picked up many times. Its antigen is not known. Sequencing ends 3 residues short of the CDR3 end; the germline J gene provides the rest. The data were taken from a study of T cell clonality in common variable immunodeficiency. Study-wide points: TCRbeta clonality was increased in CVID versus healthy controls. Common variable immunodeficiency TCR beta sequences reportedly had fewer deletions and N-nucleotide insertions. CVID patient heterogeneity limited repertoire-clinical complication correlations.

Each donor provided about 4.5 to 8.5 ml of heparinized whole blood. Losses at the gene ends were 3 bases for V and 9 bases for J; bases not matched to a gene: 6. Germline-derived CDR1 and CDR2 are SGHTA and FQGNSA. This CDR3 has 15 residues. Only in-frame clones appear in the TCRdb table, and some are missing; sequencing was by immunoSEQ multiplex PCR. The profile covers under 50,000 clones, none occurring a single time. This chain uses TRBV7-2 with TRBJ2-1, with 12 bases matching TRBD2. The receptor was derived from a person aged 18 to 75 in good health. Sequenced sample: peripheral blood mononuclear cells. CDR3 DNA, as far as it was read: TGTGCCAGCAGCTTGACCCCGGGACTAGCGGGTGAG. It yields the protein CASSLTPGLAGE. The whole CDR3 is CASSLTPGLAGEQFF.